One T cell receptor (beta chain) is described in this entry. The sample is drawn from a study of T cell responses to AZD1222 COVID-19 vaccine. Sequencing used immunoSEQ multiplex PCR; TCRdb keeps in-frame clones, though not all of them. The sample has 90,000 to 150,000 clones; roughly 89% are singletons. From germline, CDR1 is LNHDA and CDR2 SQIVND (reference sequence). V was cut by 0 bases and J by 5 bases, with 11 bases left in between. CDR3 length: 15 amino acids. This chain uses TRBV19 with TRBJ1-5; no clear D. This clonotype was obtained from an adult in good health. Here the sequenced sample was peripheral blood, taken on day 0 of AZD1222 vaccination. The CDR3 sequence is CASSIEGLRDQPQHF. DNA of the CDR3: TGTGCCAGTAGTATAGAAGGGTTAAGGGATCAGCCCCAGCATTTT.